The next 19 T cell receptor beta chains were all read from a single sample in a study of cytotoxic CD8 clonotypes in ibrutinib-treated CLL. Libraries were prepared by immunoSEQ multiplex PCR; TCRdb keeps only in-frame clonotypes and omits some of them. Altogether hundreds of thousands of clones are present, 70% being singletons, with the ten largest covering less than 20%. The material sequenced was PBMCs, taken after 24 months of ibrutinib treatment. These TCRs come from a human donor with chronic lymphocytic leukemia.

The J gene is TRBJ2-1, the V gene TRBV5-1; TRBD2 matches 9 bases. Germline loops: CDR1 SGHRS, CDR2 YFSETQ. V trimming: 4 bases; J trimming: 7 bases; junction bases outside the gene matches: 6. CDR3 length: 14 residues. The CDR3 bases are TGCGCCAGCAGCCTCGCAGCGGGAGGTAATGAGCAGTTCTTC. It yields the protein CASSLAAGGNEQFF.

The rearrangement uses TRBV27 and TRBJ2-7, with TRBD2 identical over 7 bases. Germline loops: CDR1 MNHEY, CDR2 SMNVEV (reference sequence). J lost 1 base, V lost 2 bases, and 5 bases had no gene match. This CDR3 is built from 15 residues. The CDR3 here is CASSLSLAESYEQYF. CDR3 nucleotides: TGTGCCAGCAGTTTAAGTCTAGCGGAGTCCTACGAGCAGTACTTC.

This chain connects TRBV6-5 to TRBJ2-7, with 8 bases that match TRBD2. Per germline, CDR1 MNHEY and CDR2 SVGAGI. Germline trimming cut 0 bases from V and 3 bases from J; bases unmatched to any gene: 7. This CDR3 has 16 amino acids. CDR3 in DNA: TGTGCCAGCAGTTACTCGATACTAGCGGTCTTCTACGAGCAGTACTTC. Its protein is CASSYSILAVFYEQYF.

The chain uses TRBV5-4 and TRBJ2-5, with 8 nucleotides matching TRBD2. CDR1 is SGHNT and CDR2 is YYREEE in the germline V gene (reference sequence). CDR3 size: 17 residues. V lost 0 bases, J lost 4 bases, and 11 bases stayed unmatched. CDR3 in amino acids: CASSLEMGLVGRETQYF. The DNA of the CDR3 is TGTGCCAGCAGCTTGGAGATGGGACTAGTCGGGCGAGAGACCCAGTACTTC.

The chain employs TRBV4-2 and TRBJ1-2; D might be TRBD1 (6 bases). Germline V CDR1 and CDR2: LGHNA, YNFKEQ. The CDR3 has 14 amino acids. Between the trimmed V and J ends, which lost 1 base and 8 bases, there was a span of 14 bases. The CDR3: CASSQGGRGGGYTF. DNA for the CDR3: TGTGCCAGCAGCCAAGGGGGCAGGGGAGGAGGCTACACCTTC.

In its sample, this clone was seen a few times. This chain joins TRBV30 and TRBJ2-7; TRBD2 matches at 10 bases. Losses at the gene ends were 4 bases for V and 3 bases for J; bases not matched to a gene: 0. The V gene's germline CDR1 is GTSNPN and CDR2 SVGIG (reference sequence). The CDR3 sequence is 12 residues long. The CDR3 is CAWTSGGYEQYF. The CDR3 DNA is TGTGCCTGGACTAGCGGGGGCTACGAGCAGTACTTC.

The chain carries TRBV25-1 and TRBJ2-4; D is possibly TRBD2 (6 bases). CDR3 length equals 18 residues. Trimming shortened V by 8 bases and J by 2 bases, and 25 bases separated the two germline ends. Per germline, CDR1 MGHDK and CDR2 SYGVNS. In DNA form, the CDR3 reads TGTGCCAGCCAACCGACCCCCGGAGGGCGGGATCCCAAAAACATTCAGTACTTC. Its translation is CASQPTPGGRDPKNIQYF.

Comments on this clone: The same CDR3 also results from other DNA sequences found in this sample. The chain combines TRBV27 with TRBJ2-1, with D possibly matching TRBD2 (6 bases). Germline values: CDR1 MNHEY, CDR2 SMNVEV (reference sequence). The germline V and J ends were trimmed by 6 bases and 0 bases, with 9 bases remaining between them. The CDR3 extends over 14 amino acids. Here the CDR3 reads CASSDGSSYNEQFF. The CDR3 DNA follows: TGTGCCAGCAGCGACGGGAGCTCCTACAATGAGCAGTTCTTC.

This clone was found once. The chain links TRBV5-8 to TRBJ2-7; the D gene is possibly TRBD1 (6 bases). Per germline, CDR1 SGHTS and CDR2 YDEGEE. V was trimmed by 7 bases and J by 6 bases, leaving 17 bases between them. The CDR3 loop spans 13 amino acids. The CDR3 DNA reads TGTGCCAGCCGGAGAAAGGGACAACGCGAGCAGTACTTC. Translating gives CASRRKGQREQYF. The full variable domain, rest sourced from reference TRBV5-8 and TRBJ2-7, is EAGVTQSPTHLIKTRGQQATLRCSPISGHTSVYWYQQALGLGLQFLLWYDEGEERNRGNFPPRFSGRQFPNYSSELNVNALELEDSALYLCASRRKGQREQYFGPGTRLTVT.

The chain recombines TRBV28 with TRBJ2-7, with TRBD2 matching 16 bases. This CDR3 has 16 residues. Germline CDR1 is MDHEN and CDR2 is SYDVKM. J gave up 2 bases and V 6 bases, and 4 bases lay outside the gene matches. CDR3 nucleotide sequence: TGTGCCAGCAGGGGACTAGCGGGAGGGGAAGCCTACGAGCAGTACTTC. Amino acid sequence: CASRGLAGGEAYEQYF.

As to this clone: Other DNA sequences from this sample encode an identical CDR3 as well. J is TRBJ1-3 and V is TRBV30; no clear D gene. This CDR3 is 12 amino acids long. With 4 bases removed from V and 4 bases from J, the gap between germline ends came to 8 bases. Germline V gives CDR1 GTSNPN, CDR2 SVGIG (reference sequence). The CDR3 loop is CAWKGLGNTIYF. For the CDR3, the DNA is TGTGCCTGGAAGGGCCTCGGAAACACCATATATTTT.

A word on this clone: Mismatch with germline at one junction end may stem from a read error. J is TRBJ2-7 and V is TRBV5-3; the match to TRBD2 covers 7 bases. TRBV5-3 is recorded as an ORF, its role being uncertain. The CDR3 totals 15 residues. In DNA form, the CDR3 reads TGTGCCAGCAGCTTCGGGGGGTCGAGCTCCTACGAGCAGTACTTC. It codes for CASSFGGSSSYEQYF.

This chain uses TRBV6-6 with TRBJ1-5; the D gene is possibly TRBD1 (5 bases). V was shortened by 2 bases and J by 5 bases, with 10 bases between the two germline ends. The germline V gene encodes CDR1 MNHNY and CDR2 SVGAGI (reference sequence). The CDR3 consists of 14 residues. The CDR3 sequence: CASSYGTTHQPQHF. The DNA of the CDR3 is TGTGCCAGCAGTTACGGGACGACTCATCAGCCCCAGCATTTT.

The CDR3 bases are TGCGCCAGCAGCCCCTCAGGGGGCCGGGACGAGCAGTACTTC. Its protein product is CASSPSGGRDEQYF. This chain connects TRBV5-1 to TRBJ2-7; 8 bases align to TRBD1. Looked up from germline, CDR1 is SGHRS and CDR2 is YFSETQ. The V gene end was trimmed by 4 bases and the J gene end by 5 bases; junction bases not matched to a gene: 8. The CDR3 loop spans 14 amino acids.

The genes are TRBV5-1 and TRBJ1-1; no definite D call. Trimming stripped 7 bases from V and 0 bases from J, with 10 bases between. Germline assignment: CDR1 SGHRS and CDR2 YFSETQ. The CDR3 spans 13 residues. The CDR3 protein is CASQTRVNTEAFF. The CDR3 nucleotides read TGCGCCAGCCAGACCCGGGTGAACACTGAAGCTTTCTTT.

This clone was observed many times. The chain has TRBV19 and TRBJ2-1, with 7 bases identical to TRBD2. CDR3 length: 13 residues. J was trimmed by 9 bases and V by 5 bases; bases with no gene match: 7. Per germline, CDR1 LNHDA and CDR2 SQIVND (reference sequence). CDR3 bases: TGTGCCAGTAGTCCCCTAGCGGAAGGTGAGCAGTTCTTC. Its protein is CASSPLAEGEQFF.

The chain uses TRBV29-1 and TRBJ2-7; the D is unclear. The CDR3 has 12 residues. Trimming shortened V by 1 base and J by 2 bases, and 6 bases separated the two germline ends. Germline loops: CDR1 SQVTM, CDR2 ANQGSEA. The CDR3 coding sequence is TGCAGCGTTGAAGGATTGGCCTACGAGCAGTACTTC. This encodes CSVEGLAYEQYF.

CDR3 sequence reads: CATSRDVGQGSWLFF. CDR3 bases: TGTGCCACCAGCAGAGATGTGGGACAGGGCTCCTGGCTGTTTTTT. V gene TRBV15 combines with J gene TRBJ1-4; 9 nucleotides agree with TRBD1. The CDR3 loop spans 15 amino acids. The V gene's germline CDR1 is LNHNV and CDR2 YYDKDF (reference sequence). Unmatched junction bases numbered 10, after V lost 0 bases and J lost 14 bases.

CDR3 sequence: CASMGVGRAEAFF. For the CDR3, the DNA is TGTGCCAGCATGGGTGTTGGTAGGGCAGAAGCTTTCTTT. The chain has TRBV27 and TRBJ1-1; D gene uncertain. This CDR3 region has 13 residues. The germline gives CDR1 MNHEY, CDR2 SMNVEV (reference sequence). Trimming cost V 7 bases and J 8 bases, with 17 bases left between them.